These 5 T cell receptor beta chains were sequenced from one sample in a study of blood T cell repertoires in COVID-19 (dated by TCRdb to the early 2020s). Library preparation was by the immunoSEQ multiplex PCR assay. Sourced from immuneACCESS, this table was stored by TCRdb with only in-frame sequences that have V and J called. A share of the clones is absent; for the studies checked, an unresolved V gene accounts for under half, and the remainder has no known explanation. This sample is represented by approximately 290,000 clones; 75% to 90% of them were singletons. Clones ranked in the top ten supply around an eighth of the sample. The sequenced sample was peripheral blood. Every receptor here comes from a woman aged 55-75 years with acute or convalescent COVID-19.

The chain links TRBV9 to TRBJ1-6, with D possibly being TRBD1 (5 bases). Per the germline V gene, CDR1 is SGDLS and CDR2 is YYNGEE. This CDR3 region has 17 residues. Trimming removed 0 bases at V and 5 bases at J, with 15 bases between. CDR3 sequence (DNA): TGTGCCAGCAGCGTAGGCCGCGGGGCAGCAGATAATTCACCCCTCCACTTT. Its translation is CASSVGRGAADNSPLHF. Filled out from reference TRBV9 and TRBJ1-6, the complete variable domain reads DSGVTQTPKHLITATGQRVTLRCSPRSGDLSVYWYQQSLDQGLQFLIQYYNGEERAKGNILERFSAQQFPDLHSELNLSSLELGDSALYFCASSVGRGAADNSPLHFGNGTRLTVT.

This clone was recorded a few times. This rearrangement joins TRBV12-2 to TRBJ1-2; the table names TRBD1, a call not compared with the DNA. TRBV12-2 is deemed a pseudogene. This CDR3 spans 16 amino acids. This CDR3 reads CASRHQGLGPDVGYTF. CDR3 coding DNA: TGTGCAAGTCGCCATCAGGGATTGGGGCCGGATGTCGGCTACACCTTC.

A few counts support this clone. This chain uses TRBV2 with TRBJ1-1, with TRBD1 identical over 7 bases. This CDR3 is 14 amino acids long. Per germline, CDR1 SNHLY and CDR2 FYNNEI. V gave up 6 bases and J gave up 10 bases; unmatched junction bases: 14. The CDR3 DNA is TGTGCCAGCAGCGCGGACAGGCGGGCAAGGAGAGCTTTCTTT. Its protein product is CASSADRRARRAFF.

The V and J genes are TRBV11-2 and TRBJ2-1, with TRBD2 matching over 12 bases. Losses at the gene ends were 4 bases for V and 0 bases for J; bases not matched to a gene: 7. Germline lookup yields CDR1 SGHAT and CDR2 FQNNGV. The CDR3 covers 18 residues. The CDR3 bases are TGTGCCAGCAGCTCCAACCGACTAGCGGGGGACTCCTACAATGAGCAGTTCTTC. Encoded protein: CASSSNRLAGDSYNEQFF.

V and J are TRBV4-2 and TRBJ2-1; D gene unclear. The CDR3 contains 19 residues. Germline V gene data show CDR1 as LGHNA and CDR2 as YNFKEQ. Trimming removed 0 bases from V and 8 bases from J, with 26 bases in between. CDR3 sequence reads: CASSQDEPIGSYSVDEQFF. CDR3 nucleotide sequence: TGTGCCAGCAGCCAAGATGAGCCCATCGGGTCATACTCCGTTGATGAGCAGTTCTTC.